The 9 T cell receptor beta chains listed next were all sequenced from one sample in a study of T cell responses to AZD1222 COVID-19 vaccine. The method was immunoSEQ multiplex PCR; TCRdb's version includes in-frame clones alone and lacks a portion of them. The data contain 95,000 to 110,000 clones, about 93% of them seen just once; the ten biggest clones take up roughly a fifth. This material consisted of peripheral blood, taken on day 0 of AZD1222 vaccination. The source of these receptors is an adult in good health.

The chain couples TRBV15 to TRBJ2-1; D may match TRBD1 or TRBD2 (5 bases each). V lost 0 bases, J lost 7 bases, and 13 bases lay in between. The CDR3 has 15 amino acids. Per the germline V gene, CDR1 is LNHNV and CDR2 is YYDKDF (reference sequence). The CDR3 reads CATSRDGTSRNEQFF. CDR3 bases: TGTGCCACCAGCAGAGATGGGACCAGCCGGAATGAGCAGTTCTTC. The entire variable domain, with the rest obtained from reference TRBV15 and TRBJ2-1, is as follows: DAMVIQNPRYQVTQFGKPVTLSCSQTLNHNVMYWYQQKSSQAPKLLFHYYDKDFNNEADTPDNFQSRRPNTSFCFLDIRSPGLGDTAMYLCATSRDGTSRNEQFFGPGTRLTVL.

This chain uses TRBV6-2 or TRBV6-3 with TRBJ2-7, with D tentatively TRBD2 (6 bases). CDR1 is MNHEY and CDR2 is SVGEGT in the germline V gene. The CDR3 loop spans 13 amino acids. Trimming cost V 6 bases and J 4 bases, with 13 bases left between them. The CDR3 region is CASSMDYFYEQYF. CDR3 bases: TGTGCCAGCAGCATGGACTACTTTTACGAGCAGTACTTC.

V is TRBV11-3 and J is TRBJ1-1, with 8 bases identical to TRBD1. The V gene end was trimmed by 3 bases and the J gene end by 1 base; junction bases not matched to a gene: 13. The CDR3 has 18 amino acids. Germline values: CDR1 SGHNT, CDR2 YENEEA. CDR3 sequence: CASSFLRVPGGSNTEAFF. CDR3 nucleotides: TGTGCCAGCAGCTTTTTGCGCGTCCCAGGGGGCTCGAACACTGAAGCTTTCTTT.

The CDR3 coding sequence is TGTGCCATCAGCGACAATAGCAGACACACAGATACGCAGTATTTT. Translating it yields CAISDNSRHTDTQYF. J is TRBJ2-3 and V is TRBV10-3, with D unresolved. The ends were cut back, 6 bases at V and 2 bases at J, with 15 bases in the middle. The germline V gene encodes CDR1 ENHRY and CDR2 SYGVKD. CDR3 length: 15 residues.

This sequence joins TRBV21-1 and TRBJ2-3. TRBV21-1 is a pseudogene locus. The CDR3 extends over 12 amino acids. CDR3 sequence (DNA): TGTGCCAGCAGCCCGAAGTGGGATACGCAGTATTTT. Translation: CASSPKWDTQYF.

V gene TRBV6-4 combines with J gene TRBJ2-2; D possibly matches TRBD1 or TRBD2 (5 bases each). V lost 6 bases and J lost 5, with 13 bases in between. Germline CDR1 and CDR2: MRHNA and SNTAGT. The CDR3 is made up of 14 amino acids. CDR3: CASSPGPKTGELFF. The CDR3 DNA reads TGTGCCAGCAGCCCGGGACCTAAGACCGGGGAGCTGTTTTTT.

This rearrangement joins TRBV18 to TRBJ1-1; D call uncertain. The germline gives CDR1 KGHSH, CDR2 LQKENI. The CDR3 is 14 residues long. Trimming cost V 6 bases and J 4 bases, with 15 bases left between them. The CDR3 spells CASSSSIAGTEAFF. The CDR3 region has the DNA TGTGCCAGCTCCTCTTCGATCGCCGGCACTGAAGCTTTCTTT. The whole variable domain, remainder taken from reference TRBV18 and TRBJ1-1, is NAGVMQNPRHLVRRRGQEARLRCSPMKGHSHVYWYRQLPEEGLKFMVYLQKENIIDESGMPKERFSAEFPKEGPSILRIQQVVRGDSAAYFCASSSSIAGTEAFFGQGTRLTVV.

The V call is TRBV7-9, the J call TRBJ2-7, with TRBD2 matching 9 bases. The CDR3 sequence is 12 residues long. V lost 8 bases to trimming and J lost 7 bases; unmatched junction nucleotides: 6. Germline V gene data show CDR1 as SEHNR and CDR2 as FQNEAQ (reference sequence). The CDR3 here is CASGAGGQEQYF. The CDR3 DNA follows: TGTGCCAGCGGCGCGGGAGGGCAAGAGCAGTACTTC.

The V and J genes are TRBV25-1 and TRBJ1-2, with D possibly TRBD1 on 6 matching bases. In germline, CDR1 is MGHDK, CDR2 SYGVNS. V was pared by 7 bases and J by 2 bases, with 14 bases between. The CDR3 loop spans 14 amino acids. The DNA for the CDR3 is TGTGCCAGCACCACAGGGAACAAAAACTATGGCTACACCTTC. Amino acid sequence: CASTTGNKNYGYTF.